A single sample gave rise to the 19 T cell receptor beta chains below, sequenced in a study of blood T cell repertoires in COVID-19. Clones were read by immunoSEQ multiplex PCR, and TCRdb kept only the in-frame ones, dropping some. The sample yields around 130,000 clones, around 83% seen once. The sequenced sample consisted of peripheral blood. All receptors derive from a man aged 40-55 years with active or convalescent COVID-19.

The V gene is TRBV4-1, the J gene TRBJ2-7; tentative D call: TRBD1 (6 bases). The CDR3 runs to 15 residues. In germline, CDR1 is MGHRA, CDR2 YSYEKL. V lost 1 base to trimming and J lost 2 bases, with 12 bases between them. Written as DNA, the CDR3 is TGCGCCAGCAGCCAAGCACAGGGCTGGGCCTACGAGCAGTACTTC. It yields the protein CASSQAQGWAYEQYF.

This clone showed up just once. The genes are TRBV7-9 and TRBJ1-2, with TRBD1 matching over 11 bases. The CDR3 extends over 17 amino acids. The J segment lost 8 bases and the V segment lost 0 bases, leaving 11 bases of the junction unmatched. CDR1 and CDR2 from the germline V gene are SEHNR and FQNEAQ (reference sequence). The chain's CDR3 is CASSLAPIGTGGRGYTF. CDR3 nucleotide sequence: TGTGCCAGCAGCTTAGCGCCGATTGGGACAGGGGGTCGCGGCTACACCTTC.

The CDR3 region is CASSQGVRGEKYF. CDR3 nucleotides: TGTGCCAGCAGCCAAGGGGTTCGCGGAGAAAAGTATTTT. The gene calls are TRBV3-1 (or the pseudogene TRBV3-2) and TRBJ2-3; D is unclear. Trimming removed 1 base from V and 13 bases from J, with 15 bases in between. CDR1 is LGHDT and CDR2 is YNNKEL in the germline V gene (reference sequence). CDR3 length: 13 residues.

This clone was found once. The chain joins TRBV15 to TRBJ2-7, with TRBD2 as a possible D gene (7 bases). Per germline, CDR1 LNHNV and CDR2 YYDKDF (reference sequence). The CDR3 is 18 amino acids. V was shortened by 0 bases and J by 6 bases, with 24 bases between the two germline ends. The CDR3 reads CATSRDDLGGGARFEQYF. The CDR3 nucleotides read TGTGCCACCAGCAGAGATGATCTAGGAGGGGGGGCGCGATTCGAGCAGTACTTC.

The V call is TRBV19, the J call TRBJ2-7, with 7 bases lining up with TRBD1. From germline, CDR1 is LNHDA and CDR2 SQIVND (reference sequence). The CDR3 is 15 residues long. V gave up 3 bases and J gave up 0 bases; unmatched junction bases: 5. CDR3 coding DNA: TGTGCCAGTAGTATTGGCAGGGGGTCCTCCTACGAGCAGTACTTC. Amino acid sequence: CASSIGRGSSYEQYF.

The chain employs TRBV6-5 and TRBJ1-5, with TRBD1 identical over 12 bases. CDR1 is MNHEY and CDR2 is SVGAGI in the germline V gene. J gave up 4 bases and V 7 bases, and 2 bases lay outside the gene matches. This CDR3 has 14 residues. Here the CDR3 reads CASTGQGANQPQHF. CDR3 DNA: TGTGCCAGCACGGGACAGGGGGCAAATCAGCCCCAGCATTTT.

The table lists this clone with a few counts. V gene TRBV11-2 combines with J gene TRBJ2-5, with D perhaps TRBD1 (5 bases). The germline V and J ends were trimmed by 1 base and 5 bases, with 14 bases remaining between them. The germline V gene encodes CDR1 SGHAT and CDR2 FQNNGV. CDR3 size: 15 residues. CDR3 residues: CASSLGFGARETQYF. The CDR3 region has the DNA TGTGCCAGCAGCTTAGGATTTGGGGCTCGGGAGACCCAGTACTTC.

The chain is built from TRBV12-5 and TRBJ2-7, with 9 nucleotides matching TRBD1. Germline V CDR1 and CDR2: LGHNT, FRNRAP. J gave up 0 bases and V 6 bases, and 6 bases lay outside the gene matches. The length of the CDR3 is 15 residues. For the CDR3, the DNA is TGTGCTAGTGGCCAGCCGGGACAGGGCTCCTACGAGCAGTACTTC. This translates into CASGQPGQGSYEQYF. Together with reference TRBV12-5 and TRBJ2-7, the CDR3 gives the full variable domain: DARVTQTPRHKVTEMGQEVTMRCQPILGHNTVFWYRQTMMQGLELLAYFRNRAPLDDSGMPKDRFSAEMPDATLATLKIQPSEPRDSAVYFCASGQPGQGSYEQYFGPGTRLTVT.

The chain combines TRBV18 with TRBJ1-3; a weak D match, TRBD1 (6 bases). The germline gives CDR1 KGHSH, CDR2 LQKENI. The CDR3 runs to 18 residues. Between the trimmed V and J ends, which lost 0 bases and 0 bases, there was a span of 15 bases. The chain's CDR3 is CASSPPVYGTLSGNTIYF. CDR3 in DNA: TGTGCCAGCTCACCACCGGTGTACGGGACACTCTCTGGAAACACCATATATTTT.

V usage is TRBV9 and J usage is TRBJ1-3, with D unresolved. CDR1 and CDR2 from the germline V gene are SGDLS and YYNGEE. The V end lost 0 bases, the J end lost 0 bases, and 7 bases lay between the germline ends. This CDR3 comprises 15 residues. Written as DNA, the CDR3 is TGTGCCAGCAGCGTAGAGGCAGGCTCTGGAAACACCATATATTTT. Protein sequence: CASSVEAGSGNTIYF.

CDR3 sequence: CAISESTGGYEQYF. CDR3 sequence (DNA): TGTGCCATCAGTGAGTCAACGGGGGGCTACGAGCAGTACTTC. V usage is TRBV10-3 and J usage is TRBJ2-7, with TRBD2 identical over 7 bases. The CDR3 spans 14 residues. The V gene's germline CDR1 is ENHRY and CDR2 SYGVKD. V dropped 0 bases and J dropped 3; count of bases not matched to a gene: 2.

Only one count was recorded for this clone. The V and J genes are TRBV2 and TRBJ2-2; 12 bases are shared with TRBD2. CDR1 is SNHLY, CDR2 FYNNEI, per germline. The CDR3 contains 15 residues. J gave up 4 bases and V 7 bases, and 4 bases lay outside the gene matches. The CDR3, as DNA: TGTGCCAGCACGACTAGCGGGGGACCCACCGGGGAGCTGTTTTTT. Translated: CASTTSGGPTGELFF.

Here the CDR3 DNA reads TGTGCCAGCTCGAAACCGGGGATCACCGGGGAGCTGTTTTTT. This gives the protein CASSKPGITGELFF. The V and J genes are TRBV7-2 and TRBJ2-2; D perhaps matches TRBD2 (5 bases). Germline loops: CDR1 SGHTA, CDR2 FQGNSA. The V and J ends lost 8 bases and 4 bases respectively, with 14 bases between them. The CDR3 has 14 amino acids.

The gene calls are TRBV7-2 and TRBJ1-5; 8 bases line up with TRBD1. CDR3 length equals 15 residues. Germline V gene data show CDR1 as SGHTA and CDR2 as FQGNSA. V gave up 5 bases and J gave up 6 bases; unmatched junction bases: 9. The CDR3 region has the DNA TGTGCCAGCAGCAAAGGACAGGGTTGGGGTCAGCCCCAGCATTTT. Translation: CASSKGQGWGQPQHF.

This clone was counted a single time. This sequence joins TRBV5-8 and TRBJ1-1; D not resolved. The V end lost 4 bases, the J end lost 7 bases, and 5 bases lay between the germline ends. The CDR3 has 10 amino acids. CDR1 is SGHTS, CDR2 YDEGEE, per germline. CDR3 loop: CASSPREAFF. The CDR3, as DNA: TGTGCCAGCAGCCCTCGTGAAGCTTTCTTT. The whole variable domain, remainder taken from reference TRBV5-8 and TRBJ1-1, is EAGVTQSPTHLIKTRGQQATLRCSPISGHTSVYWYQQALGLGLQFLLWYDEGEERNRGNFPPRFSGRQFPNYSSELNVNALELEDSALYLCASSPREAFFGQGTRLTVV.

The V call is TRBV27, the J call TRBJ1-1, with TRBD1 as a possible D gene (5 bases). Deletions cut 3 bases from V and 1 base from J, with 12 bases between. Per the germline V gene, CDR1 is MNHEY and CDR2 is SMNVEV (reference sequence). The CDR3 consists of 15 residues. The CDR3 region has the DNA TGTGCCAGCAGTTTGTGGGGGGGGAGGAACACTGAAGCTTTCTTT. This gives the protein CASSLWGGRNTEAFF.

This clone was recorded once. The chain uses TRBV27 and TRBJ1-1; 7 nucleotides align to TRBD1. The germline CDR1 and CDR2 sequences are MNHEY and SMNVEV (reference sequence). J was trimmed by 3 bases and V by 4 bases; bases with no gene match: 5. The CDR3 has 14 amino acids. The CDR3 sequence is CASSSTTGHTEAFF. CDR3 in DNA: TGTGCCAGCAGTTCTACGACAGGGCACACTGAAGCTTTCTTT.

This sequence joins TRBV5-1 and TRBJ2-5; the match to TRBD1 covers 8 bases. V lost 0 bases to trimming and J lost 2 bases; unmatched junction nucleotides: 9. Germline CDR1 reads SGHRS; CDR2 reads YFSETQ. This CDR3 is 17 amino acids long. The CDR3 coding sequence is TGCGCCAGCAGCTTGGGTCTTAGGGACAGGAAACAAGAGACCCAGTACTTC. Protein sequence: CASSLGLRDRKQETQYF.

The CDR3 DNA is TGTGCCAGTACCATCGGGGGAGTGCGCACTGAAGCTTTCTTT. Translation: CASTIGGVRTEAFF. This chain links TRBV19 with TRBJ1-1; D is possibly TRBD1 (5 bases). Trimming removed 7 bases at V and 4 bases at J, with 16 bases between. This CDR3 contains 14 residues. The germline V gene has CDR1 LNHDA and CDR2 SQIVND (reference sequence).